These 22 T cell receptor beta chains were sequenced from one sample in a study of blood T cell repertoires in COVID-19. Some clones are missing from TCRdb's copy, which holds only in-frame ones; the method was immunoSEQ multiplex PCR. The sample includes over 300,000 clones, 86% seen only once; the top ten take over 9.5%. The sequencing input was PBMCs or T cells enriched from blood (not recorded which). These receptors came from a young woman who had recovered from COVID-19.

With regard to this clone: Other DNA sequences within the sample encode an identical CDR3. The chain combines TRBV7-9 with TRBJ1-2; D is perhaps TRBD1 (5 bases). The germline V and J ends were trimmed by 3 bases and 4 bases, with 9 bases remaining between them. The CDR3 spans 13 residues. Per germline, CDR1 SEHNR and CDR2 FQNEAQ (reference sequence). The DNA for the CDR3 is TGTGCCAGCAGCTTCCAGGGAGGCTATGGCTACACCTTC. Translated, it gives CASSFQGGYGYTF.

The chain recombines TRBV3-1 (or the pseudogene TRBV3-2) with TRBJ1-1; D is possibly TRBD1 (5 bases). Germline V gives CDR1 LGHDT, CDR2 YNNKEL (reference sequence). Trimming took 4 bases from V and 5 from J, leaving 23 bases between them. The CDR3 extends over 17 amino acids. CDR3 nucleotide sequence: TGTGCCAGCAGCCCTGCGTACTCTACAGGTGGTGGGACTGAAGCTTTCTTT. It yields the protein CASSPAYSTGGGTEAFF.

The chain is built from TRBV11-3 and TRBJ2-3; 9 nucleotides line up with TRBD1. V trimming: 5 bases; J trimming: 3 bases; junction bases outside the gene matches: 18. CDR3 size: 19 residues. The germline V gene encodes CDR1 SGHNT and CDR2 YENEEA. CDR3 amino acids: CASSTTGGSEQERTDTQYF. The CDR3 bases are TGTGCCAGCAGCACTACAGGGGGCTCTGAGCAAGAGAGGACAGATACGCAGTATTTT.

The chain recombines TRBV9 with TRBJ1-2; possible D gene TRBD1, 5 bases. Germline CDR1 is SGDLS and CDR2 is YYNGEE. The CDR3 spans 13 residues. V was cut by 0 bases and J by 4 bases, with 7 bases left in between. CDR3 sequence (DNA): TGTGCCAGCAGCGTAGAAGGGGTCTATGGCTACACCTTC. This sequence encodes CASSVEGVYGYTF.

The genes are TRBV10-3 and TRBJ1-4; 11 bases map to TRBD1. V lost 4 bases, J lost 4 bases, and 5 bases stayed unmatched. The CDR3 has 16 residues. CDR1 and CDR2 from the germline V gene are ENHRY and SYGVKD. This CDR3 is CAISGTGGKGNEKLFF. CDR3 DNA sequence: TGTGCCATCAGTGGGACAGGGGGCAAGGGTAATGAAAAACTGTTTTTT.

V gene TRBV9 combines with J gene TRBJ1-2; no reliable D call. This CDR3 is built from 11 residues. Germline V gene data show CDR1 as SGDLS and CDR2 as YYNGEE. The V end was cut by 7 bases, the J end by 1 base, with 5 bases between. This CDR3 is CASGSNYGYTF. The CDR3 nucleotides read TGTGCCAGCGGGAGTAACTATGGCTACACCTTC.

The CDR3 loop reads CASSQPNGRRSQETQYF. Written as DNA, the CDR3 is TGTGCCAGCAGCCAGCCGAATGGCCGTAGGAGCCAAGAGACCCAGTACTTC. The rearrangement joins TRBV11-2 to TRBJ2-5; D unclear. The CDR3 loop spans 17 amino acids. In germline, CDR1 is SGHAT, CDR2 FQNNGV. V lost 5 bases, J lost 1 base, and 20 bases lay in between.

The J gene is TRBJ2-7, the V gene TRBV14; tentatively, D is TRBD1 (5 bases). V was cut by 6 bases and J by 6 bases, with 15 bases left in between. The CDR3 totals 13 residues. CDR1 is SGHDN and CDR2 is FVKESK in the germline V gene. Written as DNA, the CDR3 is TGTGCCAGCAGGAGAACAGGTCCTAGCGAGCAGTACTTC. The encoded protein is CASRRTGPSEQYF.

The genes are TRBV2 and TRBJ1-4, with 7 nucleotides matching TRBD1. CDR1 SNHLY and CDR2 FYNNEI come from the germline V gene. Losses at the gene ends were 5 bases for V and 2 bases for J; bases not matched to a gene: 5. The CDR3 runs 15 residues. CDR3 DNA sequence: TGTGCCAGCAGTCTCTACAGGGGTACTAATGAAAAACTGTTTTTT. Translated, it gives CASSLYRGTNEKLFF.

The rearrangement links TRBV24-1 to TRBJ2-7, with a tentative D call TRBD2 (5 bases). The germline V and J ends were trimmed by 2 bases and 2 bases, with 9 bases remaining between them. Per germline, CDR1 KGHDR and CDR2 SFDVKD. CDR3 length equals 14 residues. CDR3 amino acids: CATSDSGLPYEQYF. In DNA form, the CDR3 reads TGTGCCACCAGTGATTCCGGACTTCCCTACGAGCAGTACTTC.

In this sample, this clone turned up a few times. J is TRBJ1-1 and V is TRBV29-1; D might be TRBD1 (5 bases). Germline lookup yields CDR1 SQVTM and CDR2 ANQGSEA. The CDR3 has 15 amino acids. Trimming took 4 bases from V and 3 from J, leaving 18 bases between them. CDR3 in DNA: TGCAGCGTTGCGGTCAGGGTGGGAAGGGACACTGAAGCTTTCTTT. Translated, it gives CSVAVRVGRDTEAFF.

The V and J genes are TRBV6-5 and TRBJ2-7; TRBD1 agrees at 11 bases. The trim removed 6 bases at V and 7 bases at J, leaving 8 bases unmatched. Germline V gene lookup returns CDR1 MNHEY and CDR2 SVGAGI. This CDR3 has 14 amino acids. The CDR3 region is CASRLDRGRREQYF. The CDR3 nucleotides are TGTGCCAGCAGACTGGACAGGGGGCGCCGGGAGCAGTACTTC.

In the case of this clone: This specimen includes other DNA sequences encoding the same CDR3. The genes are TRBV28 and TRBJ1-2; 7 bases are shared with TRBD1. The junction had 4 bases not matched to a gene; V was cut back by 5 bases and J by 4 bases. This CDR3 contains 13 residues. Germline V gene sequence: CDR1 MDHEN, CDR2 SYDVKM. The CDR3 DNA reads as TGTGCCAGCAGTCTCCAGGGGGGCTATGGCTACACCTTC. Amino acid sequence: CASSLQGGYGYTF.

This clone was seen only once. The CDR3 protein is CASSPVSRGTGELFF. CDR3 nucleotides: TGTGCCAGCAGCCCCGTATCAAGGGGAACCGGGGAGCTGTTTTTT. This chain connects TRBV7-2 to TRBJ2-2; D is possibly TRBD1 (5 bases). Trimming took 5 bases from V and 5 from J, leaving 15 bases between them. Germline V CDR1 and CDR2: SGHTA, FQGNSA. The CDR3 is made up of 15 amino acids.

The V gene is TRBV5-5, the J gene TRBJ2-1, with 7 bases matching TRBD1. The CDR3 length is 15 residues. The V segment lost 0 bases and the J segment 2 bases; nucleotides outside the gene matches: 2. Germline loops: CDR1 SGHKS, CDR2 YYEKEE (reference sequence). The CDR3 coding sequence is TGTGCCAGCAGCTTGGCCGGACAGGCCTACAATGAGCAGTTCTTC. Protein: CASSLAGQAYNEQFF. The full variable domain, in which reference TRBV5-5 and TRBJ2-1 provide the parts outside the CDR3, is DAGVTQSPTHLIKTRGQQVTLRCSPISGHKSVSWYQQVLGQGPQFIFQYYEKEERGRGNFPDRFSARQFPNYSSELNVNALLLGDSALYLCASSLAGQAYNEQFFGPGTRLTVL.

J is TRBJ1-1 and V is TRBV14; D unclear. CDR1 is SGHDN, CDR2 FVKESK, per germline. There are 12 residues in the CDR3. V lost 1 base and J 8 bases, leaving 8 bases between the germline ends. The chain's CDR3 is CASSQVDGEAFF. The CDR3 nucleotides read TGTGCCAGCAGCCAAGTAGACGGGGAAGCTTTCTTT.

The chain joins TRBV5-1 to TRBJ2-5; possible D gene TRBD2, 6 bases. CDR3 length: 17 amino acids. Germline V CDR1 and CDR2: SGHRS, YFSETQ. V was trimmed by 4 bases and J by 5 bases, leaving 24 bases between them. The CDR3 DNA reads TGCGCCAGCAGCCTGGATCTGGGGCTAGCGCGGGCGGAGACCCAGTACTTC. Translation gives CASSLDLGLARAETQYF.

This chain uses TRBV18 with TRBJ1-2, with D possibly TRBD1 on 5 matching bases. The CDR3 loop spans 12 amino acids. V gave up 6 bases and J gave up 8 bases, with 13 bases separating them. In germline, CDR1 is KGHSH, CDR2 LQKENI. The CDR3 DNA sequence: TGTGCCAGCTCCAAAGACGGACAAGGCTACACCTTC. This encodes CASSKDGQGYTF.

The genes are TRBV2 and TRBJ1-2; D gene unclear. CDR1 and CDR2 (germline): SNHLY, FYNNEI. The CDR3 length is 14 residues. V was pared by 2 bases and J by 7 bases, with 14 bases between. The CDR3 nucleotides are TGTGCCAGCAGTGAAACCTTCCGGGAAACTGGCTACACCTTC. This sequence encodes CASSETFRETGYTF.

This clone showed up just once. The chain joins TRBV11-2 to TRBJ1-1; 9 bases are a match to TRBD1. V lost 1 base to trimming and J lost 2 bases; unmatched junction nucleotides: 8. CDR1 is SGHAT and CDR2 is FQNNGV in the germline V gene. The CDR3 spans 17 residues. The CDR3 bases are TGTGCCAGCAGCTTAGGGGGGACAGGGAGTACAAACACTGAAGCTTTCTTT. This encodes CASSLGGTGSTNTEAFF.

This sequence joins TRBV19 and TRBJ2-2; a possible D gene is TRBD1 (6 bases). Germline V lookup: CDR1 LNHDA, CDR2 SQIVND (reference sequence). Trimming left V 1 base short and J 3 bases short, with 12 bases between. CDR3 length: 16 residues. The CDR3 here is CASSIGGPRDTGELFF. The CDR3 DNA reads TGTGCCAGTAGTATAGGGGGGCCGAGGGACACCGGGGAGCTGTTTTTT.

DNA of the CDR3: TGTGCCAGCAGCCCTGTCCGGGACAGTACCTACAATGAGCAGTTCTTC. Residues: CASSPVRDSTYNEQFF. J is TRBJ2-1 and V is TRBV7-8; 7 bases map to TRBD1. Germline-derived CDR1 and CDR2 are SGHVS and FQNEAQ. J was trimmed by 2 bases and V by 5 bases; bases with no gene match: 9. The CDR3 spans 16 residues.